This T cell receptor (beta chain) stems from a study of blood T cell repertoires in COVID-19. Enrolled through a virtual design, the participants were between 18 and 89 years of age and came from 24 US areas. Cohort assignment relied on participant-reported clinical history. Recovered status applied to Cohort 3 donors who had two consecutive negative PCRs. It also applied to those with clearance or with symptom resolution. TCRdb's copy holds only in-frame clones and misses some; the assay was immunoSEQ multiplex PCR. The top ten clones hold under 0.7% of a sample with about 410,000 clones, 80% to 95% of them seen once. Source material: PBMCs or T cells enriched from blood (not recorded which). This receptor was obtained from a young man who had recovered from COVID-19.

CDR3 in amino acids: CASSFHEENEQFF. The CDR3 nucleotides are TGTGCCAGCAGCTTCCATGAAGAGAATGAGCAGTTCTTC. This sequence joins TRBV7-8 and TRBJ2-1; D is uncertain. The CDR3 contains 13 residues. With 3 bases removed from V and 7 bases from J, the gap between germline ends came to 10 bases. Per the germline V gene, CDR1 is SGHVS and CDR2 is FQNEAQ.